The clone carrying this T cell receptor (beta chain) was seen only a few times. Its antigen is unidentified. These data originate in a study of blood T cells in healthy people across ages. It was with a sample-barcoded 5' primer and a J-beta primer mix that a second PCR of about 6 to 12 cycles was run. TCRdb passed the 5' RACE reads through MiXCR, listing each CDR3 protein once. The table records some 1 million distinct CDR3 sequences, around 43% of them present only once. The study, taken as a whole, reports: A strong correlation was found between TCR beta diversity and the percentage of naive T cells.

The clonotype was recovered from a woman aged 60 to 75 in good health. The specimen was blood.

The DNA of the CDR3 is TGTGCCAGCAGTTCCCCGGGGGGGATCTACGAGCAGTACTTC. Encoded protein: CASSSPGGIYEQYF. The gene calls are TRBV12-3 or TRBV12-4 and TRBJ2-7; 8 bases line up with TRBD2. The CDR3 spans 14 residues. The V and J ends lost 4 bases and 3 bases, in that order; junction bases with no gene match: 5.